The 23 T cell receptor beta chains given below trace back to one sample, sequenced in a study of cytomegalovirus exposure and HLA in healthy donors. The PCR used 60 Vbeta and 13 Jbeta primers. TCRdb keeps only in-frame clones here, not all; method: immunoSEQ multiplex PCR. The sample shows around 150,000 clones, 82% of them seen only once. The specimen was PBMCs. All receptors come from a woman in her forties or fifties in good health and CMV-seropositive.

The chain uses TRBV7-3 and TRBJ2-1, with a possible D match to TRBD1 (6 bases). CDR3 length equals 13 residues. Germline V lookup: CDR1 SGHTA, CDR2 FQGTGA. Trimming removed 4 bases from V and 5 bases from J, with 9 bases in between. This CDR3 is CASSYGTNNEQFF. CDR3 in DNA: TGTGCCAGCAGCTATGGGACAAACAATGAGCAGTTCTTC.

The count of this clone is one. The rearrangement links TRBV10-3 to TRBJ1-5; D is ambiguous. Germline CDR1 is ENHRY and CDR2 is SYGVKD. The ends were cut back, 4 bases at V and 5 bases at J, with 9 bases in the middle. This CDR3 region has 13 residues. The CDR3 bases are TGTGCCATCAGTGCCAGGTTTGATCAGCCCCAGCATTTT. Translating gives CAISARFDQPQHF.

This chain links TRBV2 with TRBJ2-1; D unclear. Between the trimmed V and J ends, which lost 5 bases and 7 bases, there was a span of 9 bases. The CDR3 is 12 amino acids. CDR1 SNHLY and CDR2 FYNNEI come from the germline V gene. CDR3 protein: CASSFHENEQFF. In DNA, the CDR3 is TGTGCCAGCAGTTTTCATGAGAATGAGCAGTTCTTC.

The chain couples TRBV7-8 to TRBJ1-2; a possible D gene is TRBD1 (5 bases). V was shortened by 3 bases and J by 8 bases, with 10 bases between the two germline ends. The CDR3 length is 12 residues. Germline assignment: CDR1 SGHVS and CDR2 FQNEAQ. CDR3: CASSFQGEGYTF. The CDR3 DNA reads TGTGCCAGCAGCTTTCAGGGTGAAGGCTACACCTTC.

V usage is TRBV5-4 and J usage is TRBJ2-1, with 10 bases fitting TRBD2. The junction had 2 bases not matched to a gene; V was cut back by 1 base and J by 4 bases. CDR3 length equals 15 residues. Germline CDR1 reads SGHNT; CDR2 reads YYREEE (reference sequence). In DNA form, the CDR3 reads TGTGCCAGCAGCTTGTGGACTAGCGGATACAATGAGCAGTTCTTC. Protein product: CASSLWTSGYNEQFF.

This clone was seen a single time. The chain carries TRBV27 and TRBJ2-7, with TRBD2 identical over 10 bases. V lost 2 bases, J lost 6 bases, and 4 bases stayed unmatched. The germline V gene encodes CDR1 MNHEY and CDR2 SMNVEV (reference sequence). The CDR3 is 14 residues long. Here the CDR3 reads CASSLRTSGSEQYF. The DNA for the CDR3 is TGTGCCAGCAGTTTAAGGACTAGCGGCTCCGAGCAGTACTTC.

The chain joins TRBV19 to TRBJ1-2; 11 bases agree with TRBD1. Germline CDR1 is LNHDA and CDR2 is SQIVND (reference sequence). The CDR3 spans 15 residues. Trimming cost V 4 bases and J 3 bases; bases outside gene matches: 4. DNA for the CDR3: TGTGCCAGTAGTAGCGGACAGGGGGCGGACTATGGCTACACCTTC. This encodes CASSSGQGADYGYTF.

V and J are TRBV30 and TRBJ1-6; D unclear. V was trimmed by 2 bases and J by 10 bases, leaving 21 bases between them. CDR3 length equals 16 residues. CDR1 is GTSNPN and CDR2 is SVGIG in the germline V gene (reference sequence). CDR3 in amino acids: CAWSPPRWGAVSPLHF. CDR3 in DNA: TGTGCCTGGAGTCCGCCCCGTTGGGGAGCAGTATCACCCCTCCACTTT. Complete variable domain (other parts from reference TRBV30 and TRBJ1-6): SQTIHQWPATLVQPVGSPLSLECTVEGTSNPNLYWYRQAAGRGLQLLFYSVGIGQISSEVPQNLSASRPQDRQFILSSKKLLLSDSGFYLCAWSPPRWGAVSPLHFGNGTRLTVT.

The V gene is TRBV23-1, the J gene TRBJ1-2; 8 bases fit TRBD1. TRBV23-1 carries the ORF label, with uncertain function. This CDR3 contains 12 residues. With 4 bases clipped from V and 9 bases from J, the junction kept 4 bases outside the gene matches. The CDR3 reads CASSRQGICYTF. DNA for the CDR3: TGCGCCAGCAGTCGACAGGGGATTTGCTACACCTTC.

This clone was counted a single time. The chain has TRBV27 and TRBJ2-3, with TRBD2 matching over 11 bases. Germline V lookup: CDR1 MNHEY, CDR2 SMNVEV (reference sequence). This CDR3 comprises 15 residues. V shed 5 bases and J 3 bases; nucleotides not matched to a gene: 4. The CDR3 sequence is CASSPWTSGTDTQYF. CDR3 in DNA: TGTGCCAGCAGTCCGTGGACTAGCGGGACAGATACGCAGTATTTT.

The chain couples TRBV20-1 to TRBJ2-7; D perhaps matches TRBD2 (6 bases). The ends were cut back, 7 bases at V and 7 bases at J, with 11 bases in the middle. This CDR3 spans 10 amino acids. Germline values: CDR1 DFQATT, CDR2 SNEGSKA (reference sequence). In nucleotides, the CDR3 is TGCAGTGGGTCCCGGGGGGAGCAGTACTTC. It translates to CSGSRGEQYF.

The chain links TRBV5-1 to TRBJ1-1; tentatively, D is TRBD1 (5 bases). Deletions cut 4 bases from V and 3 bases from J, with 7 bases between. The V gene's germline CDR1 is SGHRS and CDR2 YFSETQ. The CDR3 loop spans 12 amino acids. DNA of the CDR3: TGCGCCAGCAGCCGGGGGGACACTGAAGCTTTCTTT. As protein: CASSRGDTEAFF. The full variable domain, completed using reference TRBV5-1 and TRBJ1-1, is KAGVTQTPRYLIKTRGQQVTLSCSPISGHRSVSWYQQTPGQGLQFLFEYFSETQRNKGNFPGRFSGRQFSNSRSEMNVSTLELGDSALYLCASSRGDTEAFFGQGTRLTVV.

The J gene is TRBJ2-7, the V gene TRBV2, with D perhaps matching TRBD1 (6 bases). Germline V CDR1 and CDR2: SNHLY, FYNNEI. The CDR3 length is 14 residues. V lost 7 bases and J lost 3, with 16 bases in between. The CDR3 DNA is TGTGCCAGCAATTCATTAGGGGGTAACTACGAGCAGTACTTC. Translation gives CASNSLGGNYEQYF.

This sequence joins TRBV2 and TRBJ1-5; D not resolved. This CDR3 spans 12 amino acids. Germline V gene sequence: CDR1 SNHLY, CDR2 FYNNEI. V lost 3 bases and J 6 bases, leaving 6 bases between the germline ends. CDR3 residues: CASSERGQPQHF. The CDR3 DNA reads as TGTGCCAGCAGTGAGAGAGGTCAGCCCCAGCATTTT.

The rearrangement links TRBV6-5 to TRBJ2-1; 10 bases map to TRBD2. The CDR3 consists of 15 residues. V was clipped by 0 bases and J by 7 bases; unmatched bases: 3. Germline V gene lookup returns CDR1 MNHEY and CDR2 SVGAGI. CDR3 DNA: TGTGCCAGCAGTTACTCGGGACTAGCGAGTAATGAGCAGTTCTTC. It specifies CASSYSGLASNEQFF.

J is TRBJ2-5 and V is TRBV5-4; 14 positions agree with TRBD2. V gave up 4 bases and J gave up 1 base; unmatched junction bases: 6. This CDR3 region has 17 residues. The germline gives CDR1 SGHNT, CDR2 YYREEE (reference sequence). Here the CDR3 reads CASSAGTSGRVQETQYF. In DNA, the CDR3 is TGTGCCAGCAGCGCCGGGACTAGCGGGAGAGTCCAAGAGACCCAGTACTTC.

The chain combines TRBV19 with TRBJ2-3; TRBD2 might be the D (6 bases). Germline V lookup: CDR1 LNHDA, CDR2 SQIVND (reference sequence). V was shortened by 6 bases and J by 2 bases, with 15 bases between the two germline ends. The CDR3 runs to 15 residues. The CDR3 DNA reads TGTGCCAGTAGACCCCCGGGACTGGTCACAGATACGCAGTATTTT. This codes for CASRPPGLVTDTQYF.

This chain's CDR3 is CASSLGPRAGGITDTQYF. The CDR3 bases are TGTGCCAGCAGCTTGGGACCCCGGGCAGGGGGGATCACAGATACGCAGTATTTT. J is TRBJ2-3 and V is TRBV5-6; tentative D call: TRBD1 (7 bases). Trimming removed 0 bases from V and 2 bases from J, with 19 bases in between. The germline V gene encodes CDR1 SGHDT and CDR2 YYEEEE. The CDR3 totals 18 residues.

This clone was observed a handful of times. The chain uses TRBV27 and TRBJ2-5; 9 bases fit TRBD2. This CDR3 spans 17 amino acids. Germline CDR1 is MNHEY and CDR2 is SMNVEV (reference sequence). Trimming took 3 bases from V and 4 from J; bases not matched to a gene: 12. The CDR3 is CASSLGYSRGGPETQYF. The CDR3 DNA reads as TGTGCCAGCAGTTTGGGTTACTCGCGGGGGGGCCCAGAGACCCAGTACTTC.

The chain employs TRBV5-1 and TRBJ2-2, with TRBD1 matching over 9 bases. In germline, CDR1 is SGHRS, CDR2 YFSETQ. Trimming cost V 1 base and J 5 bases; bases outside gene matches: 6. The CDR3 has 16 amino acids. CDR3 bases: TGCGCCAGCAGCTTGTCGTCGACAGGGGGAACCGGGGAGCTGTTTTTT. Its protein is CASSLSSTGGTGELFF.

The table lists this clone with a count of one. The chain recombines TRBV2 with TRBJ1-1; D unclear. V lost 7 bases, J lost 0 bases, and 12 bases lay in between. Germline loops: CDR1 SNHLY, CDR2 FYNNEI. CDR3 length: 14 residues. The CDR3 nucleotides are TGTGCCAGCACCCCGGTCGTGGTGAACACTGAAGCTTTCTTT. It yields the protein CASTPVVVNTEAFF.

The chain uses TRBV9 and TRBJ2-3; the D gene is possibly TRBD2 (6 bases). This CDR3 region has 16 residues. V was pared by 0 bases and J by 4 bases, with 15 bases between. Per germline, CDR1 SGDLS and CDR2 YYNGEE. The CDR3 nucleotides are TGTGCCAGCAGCGTAGCTGGGGGGAGCGGTGCAGATACGCAGTATTTT. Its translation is CASSVAGGSGADTQYF. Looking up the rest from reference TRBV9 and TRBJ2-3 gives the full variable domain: DSGVTQTPKHLITATGQRVTLRCSPRSGDLSVYWYQQSLDQGLQFLIQYYNGEERAKGNILERFSAQQFPDLHSELNLSSLELGDSALYFCASSVAGGSGADTQYFGPGTRLTVL.

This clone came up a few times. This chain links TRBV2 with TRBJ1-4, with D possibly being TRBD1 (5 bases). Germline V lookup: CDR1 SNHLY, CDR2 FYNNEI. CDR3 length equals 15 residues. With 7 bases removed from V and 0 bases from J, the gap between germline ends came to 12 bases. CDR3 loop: CASTLTVATNEKLFF. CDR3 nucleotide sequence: TGTGCCAGCACCTTGACAGTAGCAACTAATGAAAAACTGTTTTTT. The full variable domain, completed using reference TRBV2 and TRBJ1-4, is EPEVTQTPSHQVTQMGQEVILRCVPISNHLYFYWYRQILGQKVEFLVSFYNNEISEKSEIFDDQFSVERPDGSNFTLKIRSTKLEDSAMYFCASTLTVATNEKLFFGSGTQLSVL.